The 19 T cell receptor beta chains presented below share a single source sample, sequenced in a study of blood T cell repertoires in COVID-19. Only in-frame clones appear in the TCRdb table, and some are missing; sequencing was by immunoSEQ multiplex PCR. The data contain about 140,000 clones, approximately 87% of them singletons. Sequenced material: PBMCs or T cells enriched from blood (not recorded which). Receptor source: a man in his 60s who had recovered from COVID-19.

The chain employs TRBV7-9 and TRBJ1-5, with TRBD1 identical over 8 bases. J lost 5 bases, V lost 5 bases, and 11 bases had no gene match. This CDR3 is built from 16 residues. CDR1 is SEHNR, CDR2 FQNEAQ, per germline (reference sequence). In DNA, the CDR3 is TGTGCCAGCAGCCACCGGGCAGGGGGCTACGATCAGCCCCAGCATTTT. Amino acid sequence: CASSHRAGGYDQPQHF. Full variable domain (missing parts from reference TRBV7-9 and TRBJ1-5): DTGVSQNPRHKITKRGQNVTFRCDPISEHNRLYWYRQTLGQGPEFLTYFQNEAQLEKSRLLSDRFSAERPKGSFSTLEIQRTEQGDSAMYLCASSHRAGGYDQPQHFGDGTRLSIL.

The rearrangement links TRBV5-1 to TRBJ1-5, with TRBD1 matching over 10 bases. Looked up from germline, CDR1 is SGHRS and CDR2 is YFSETQ. The V and J ends lost 1 base and 5 bases, in that order; junction bases with no gene match: 3. This CDR3 contains 15 residues. The CDR3 here is CASSLFGTGDQPQHF. The CDR3 bases are TGCGCCAGCAGCTTGTTTGGGACAGGGGATCAGCCCCAGCATTTT.

The V gene is TRBV11-1, the J gene TRBJ2-1; D is possibly TRBD2 (5 bases). CDR1 is SGHAT, CDR2 FQDESV, per germline (reference sequence). The ends were cut back, 3 bases at V and 4 bases at J, with 13 bases in the middle. The CDR3 contains 15 residues. The CDR3 bases are TGTGCCAGCAGCTTGGCTAGCAGCATGTACAATGAGCAGTTCTTC. Protein sequence: CASSLASSMYNEQFF.

This chain joins TRBV6-4 and TRBJ2-3, with 9 bases matching TRBD2. Germline V CDR1 and CDR2: MRHNA, SNTAGT. The CDR3 is made up of 14 amino acids. The ends lost 10 bases at V and 4 bases at J; junction bases unmatched: 9. CDR3 in amino acids: CAIPRGRVADTQYF. DNA of the CDR3: TGTGCCATCCCTCGCGGGAGGGTGGCAGATACGCAGTATTTT.

V is TRBV6-5 and J is TRBJ2-1; possible D gene TRBD2, 5 bases. The V end lost 0 bases, the J end lost 10 bases, and 13 bases lay between the germline ends. This CDR3 region has 14 residues. Germline V gene sequence: CDR1 MNHEY, CDR2 SVGAGI. DNA of the CDR3: TGTGCCAGCAGTTACTCGTCGAGGGCCCGGGAGCAGTTCTTC. It is translated as CASSYSSRAREQFF.

The rearrangement uses TRBV15 and TRBJ1-2, with D possibly matching TRBD1 (6 bases). Trimming removed 6 bases from V and 1 base from J, with 12 bases in between. This CDR3 contains 14 residues. In germline, CDR1 is LNHNV, CDR2 YYDKDF (reference sequence). CDR3 nucleotide sequence: TGTGCCACCAGGGGGGGGCCGAATAACTATGGCTACACCTTC. Translated, it gives CATRGGPNNYGYTF.

The chain recombines TRBV2 with TRBJ1-5, with 10 bases aligning to TRBD1. V was pared by 7 bases and J by 0 bases, with 6 bases of the junction left unmatched. The CDR3 runs to 16 residues. Germline CDR1 is SNHLY and CDR2 is FYNNEI. CDR3: CASNGQGVYSNQPQHF. The CDR3 DNA reads as TGTGCCAGCAACGGACAGGGGGTCTATAGCAATCAGCCCCAGCATTTT.

A single count supports this clone. The chain recombines TRBV7-3 with TRBJ2-1, with 9 bases aligning to TRBD2. This CDR3 spans 17 amino acids. With 2 bases clipped from V and 8 bases from J, the junction kept 13 bases outside the gene matches. CDR1 and CDR2 from the germline V gene are SGHTA and FQGTGA. DNA of the CDR3: TGTGCCAGCAGCTTAGGTGGGCTAGCGGGAATTTGGGATGAGCAGTTCTTC. This sequence encodes CASSLGGLAGIWDEQFF.

The CDR3 nucleotides are TGTGCCAGCAGTGATATTGGAAACACCATATATTTT. This sequence encodes CASSDIGNTIYF. The rearrangement uses TRBV2 and TRBJ1-3; D gene unclear. The CDR3 has 12 amino acids. Trimming shortened V by 3 bases and J by 3 bases, and 3 bases separated the two germline ends. Germline lookup yields CDR1 SNHLY and CDR2 FYNNEI.

This chain uses TRBV6-1 with TRBJ2-1, with D perhaps matching TRBD2 (5 bases). Trimming shortened V by 4 bases and J by 9 bases, and 10 bases separated the two germline ends. Germline V gene sequence: CDR1 MNHNS, CDR2 SASEGT. CDR3 length: 12 amino acids. The CDR3 DNA is TGTGCCAGCAGTGGCGCTAGCTTTGAGCAGTTCTTC. The encoded protein is CASSGASFEQFF.

The chain has TRBV5-4 and TRBJ2-1; D call uncertain. This CDR3 has 11 residues. Between the trimmed V and J ends, which lost 4 bases and 5 bases, there was a span of 4 bases. The germline gives CDR1 SGHNT, CDR2 YYREEE (reference sequence). The CDR3 DNA reads TGTGCCAGCAGCGTTAACAATGAGCAGTTCTTC. Residues: CASSVNNEQFF.

Only one count was recorded for this clone. This CDR3 is also generated by other DNA sequences in the sample. The rearrangement uses TRBV4-2 and TRBJ2-7; the match to TRBD2 covers 12 bases. The CDR3 totals 14 residues. Per germline, CDR1 LGHNA and CDR2 YNFKEQ. The ends lost 1 base at V and 6 bases at J; junction bases unmatched: 1. The CDR3 sequence: CASSQGLAGVEQYF. Here the CDR3 DNA reads TGTGCCAGCAGCCAAGGACTAGCGGGAGTCGAGCAGTACTTC.

In regard to this clone: A read error may account for a junction end that differs from germline. The rearrangement links TRBV7-6 to TRBJ1-6, with D unclear. CDR1 is SGHVS, CDR2 FNYEAQ, per germline. CDR3 length equals 12 residues. CDR3 sequence: CASSSYYSPLHF. In nucleotides, the CDR3 is TGTGCCAGCAGCTCCTATTATTCACCCCTCCACTTT.

The chain has TRBV5-1 and TRBJ2-7; 8 bases map to TRBD1. Germline assignment: CDR1 SGHRS and CDR2 YFSETQ. CDR3 size: 15 residues. After removal of 4 bases from V and 0 bases from J, the junction contained 6 bases not matched to a gene. The CDR3 nucleotides are TGCGCCAGCAGCGGAAAGACAGGGGTCTCCTACGAGCAGTACTTC. Its protein product is CASSGKTGVSYEQYF.

The chain has TRBV27 and TRBJ1-2; 7 bases match TRBD1. The length of the CDR3 is 16 residues. Germline loops: CDR1 MNHEY, CDR2 SMNVEV (reference sequence). With V trimmed by 5 bases and J by 4 bases, 13 bases remained unmatched. CDR3 in DNA: TGTGCCAGCAGTCCTAATGCCCCCGGGACAGCCTATGGCTACACCTTC. Translating it yields CASSPNAPGTAYGYTF.

J is TRBJ2-2 and V is TRBV30, with 10 nucleotides matching TRBD1. The CDR3 sequence is 13 residues long. From germline, CDR1 is GTSNPN and CDR2 SVGIG (reference sequence). V shed 3 bases and J 6 bases; nucleotides not matched to a gene: 1. In DNA form, the CDR3 reads TGTGCCTGGAGGGACAGGGGGTCCGGGGAGCTGTTTTTT. Protein sequence: CAWRDRGSGELFF.

This chain connects TRBV5-1 to TRBJ2-1, with D possibly matching TRBD1 (5 bases). Germline CDR1 SGHRS, CDR2 YFSETQ. V was cut by 4 bases and J by 1 base, with 12 bases left in between. The CDR3 covers 15 residues. CDR3 nucleotide sequence: TGCGCCAGCAGCCTCGGACACACTTCCTACAATGAGCAGTTCTTC. Residues: CASSLGHTSYNEQFF.

This sequence joins TRBV19 and TRBJ2-3; TRBD1 aligns across 10 bases. The germline gives CDR1 LNHDA, CDR2 SQIVND (reference sequence). The V and J ends lost 5 bases and 1 base, in that order; junction bases with no gene match: 6. The CDR3 covers 16 residues. CDR3 residues: CASSLGTGVGTDTQYF. The CDR3 DNA sequence: TGTGCCAGTAGTTTGGGGACAGGGGTGGGCACAGATACGCAGTATTTT.

The V and J genes are TRBV7-9 and TRBJ2-7, with D perhaps TRBD2 (5 bases). Per germline, CDR1 SEHNR and CDR2 FQNEAQ (reference sequence). The germline V and J ends were trimmed by 8 bases and 0 bases, with 14 bases remaining between them. The CDR3 contains 14 residues. DNA of the CDR3: TGTGCCAGCCACGGGGTTCCGAGCTCCTACGAGCAGTACTTC. It codes for CASHGVPSSYEQYF. Supplemented by reference TRBV7-9 and TRBJ2-7, the full variable domain reads DTGVSQNPRHKITKRGQNVTFRCDPISEHNRLYWYRQTLGQGPEFLTYFQNEAQLEKSRLLSDRFSAERPKGSFSTLEIQRTEQGDSAMYLCASHGVPSSYEQYFGPGTRLTVT.